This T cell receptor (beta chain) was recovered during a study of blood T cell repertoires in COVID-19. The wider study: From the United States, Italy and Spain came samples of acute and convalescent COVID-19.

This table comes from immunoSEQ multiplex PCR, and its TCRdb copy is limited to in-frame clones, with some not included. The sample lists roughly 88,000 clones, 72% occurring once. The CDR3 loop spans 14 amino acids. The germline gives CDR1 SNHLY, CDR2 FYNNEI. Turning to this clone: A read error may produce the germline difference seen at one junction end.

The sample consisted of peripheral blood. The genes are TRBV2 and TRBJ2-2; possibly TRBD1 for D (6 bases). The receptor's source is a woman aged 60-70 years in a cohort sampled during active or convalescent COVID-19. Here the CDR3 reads CASSTYRATRELFF. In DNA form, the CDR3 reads TGTGCCAGCAGTACCTACAGGGCCACCAGGGAGCTGTTTTTT.